This entry is about one T cell receptor beta chain. The V gene's germline CDR1 is SGHRS and CDR2 YFSETQ. CDR3 size: 13 residues. V lost 4 bases and J lost 4, with 11 bases in between. These data are taken from a study of T cell responses to AZD1222 COVID-19 vaccine. The table came from immunoSEQ multiplex PCR; TCRdb's copy has only in-frame clones and leaves some out. The sample yields 110,000 to 150,000 clones, around 90% seen once. The TCR was taken from an adult who received the AZD1222 COVID-19 vaccine. Source: peripheral blood, taken 28 days after the second AZD1222 dose. The chain has TRBV5-1 and TRBJ1-1; D is uncertain. The DNA of the CDR3 is TGCGCCAGCAGCCAAACAGAGGGCACTGAAGCTTTCTTT. This codes for CASSQTEGTEAFF.